This T cell receptor beta chain is drawn from a study of T cells in Graves' hyperthyroidism and ophthalmopathy. On the study more broadly: Any treatment followed the collection of peripheral blood at initial diagnosis. Study findings and constraints: Appearing also in blood were most of the thyroid clonotypes expanded above 0.001.

The CDR3 is 15 residues long. Trimming stripped 0 bases from V and 3 bases from J, with 11 bases between. From germline, CDR1 is SGHTA and CDR2 FQGNSA. Many counts were recorded for this clonotype. Antigen: not known. Using RNA transcripts as the source, TCR beta CDR3 regions were amplified. In the first-round RT-PCR of the TCR CDR3, the HTBI primer set was used. Each CDR3 protein gets one entry after TCRdb re-called the multiplex PCR reads with MiXCR. The top ten clones hold about a sixth of a sample with 350,000 or so distinct CDR3 sequences, 15% to 20% of them seen once. The PBMCs were sourced from fresh peripheral blood (more than 8.5 ml).

V usage is TRBV7-2 and J usage is TRBJ2-5; no definite D call. The clonotype comes from a woman aged 40 to 49 with Graves' ophthalmopathy. The sample consisted of blood. Here the CDR3 DNA reads TGTGCCAGCAGCTTAGCGCGTGGACGGAAAGAGACCCAGTACTTC. This codes for CASSLARGRKETQYF.